This record concerns one T cell receptor (beta chain) sequence. The data were obtained in a study of blood T cell repertoires in COVID-19. On the study more broadly: Collection of acute and convalescent COVID-19 samples took place in the United States, Italy and Spain. Nucleic acid was either cDNA or gDNA, and it came from T cells, B-cell-depleted T cells, or PBMCs.

Under the authors' procedure: Amplified reference gene primers provided the basis for estimating nucleated cell counts. Profiled with immunoSEQ multiplex PCR; TCRdb holds only in-frame clones, not every one. D and trimming were read from the DNA, whereas the V and J calls and clone size are those reported in that table. The repertoire holds tens of thousands of clones, with about 85% as singletons. CDR3 size: 14 residues. The sequence came from a man aged 50-59 years with acute or convalescent COVID-19. Sequencing was done on a sample of peripheral blood. This chain uses TRBV21-1 with TRBJ1-4; the table names TRBD1, a call not compared with the DNA. TRBV21-1 is an annotated pseudogene. CDR3 DNA: TGTGCCAGCAGCAAGGCAGGGACAAATGAAAAACTGTTTTTT. Translated: CASSKAGTNEKLFF.